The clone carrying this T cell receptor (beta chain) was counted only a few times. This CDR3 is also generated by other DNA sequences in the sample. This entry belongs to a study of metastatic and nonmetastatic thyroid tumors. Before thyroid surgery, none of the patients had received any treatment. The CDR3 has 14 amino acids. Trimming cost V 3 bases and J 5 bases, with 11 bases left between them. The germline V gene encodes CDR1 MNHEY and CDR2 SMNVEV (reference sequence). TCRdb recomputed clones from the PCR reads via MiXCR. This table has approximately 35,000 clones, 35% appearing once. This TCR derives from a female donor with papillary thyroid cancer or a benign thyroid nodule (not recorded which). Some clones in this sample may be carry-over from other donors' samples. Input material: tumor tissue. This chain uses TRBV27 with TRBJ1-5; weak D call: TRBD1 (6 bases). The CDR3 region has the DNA TGTGCCAGCAGTTTCGGAGGGGGAGATCAGCCCCAGCATTTT. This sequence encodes CASSFGGGDQPQHF.